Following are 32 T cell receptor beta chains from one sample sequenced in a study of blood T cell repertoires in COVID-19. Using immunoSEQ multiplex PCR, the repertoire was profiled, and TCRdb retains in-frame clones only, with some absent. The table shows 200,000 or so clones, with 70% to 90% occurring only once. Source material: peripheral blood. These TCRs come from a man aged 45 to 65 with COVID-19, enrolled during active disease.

The CDR3 here is CASRKQGTEQYF. The CDR3, as DNA: TGTGCCAGCCGAAAACAGGGAACCGAGCAGTACTTC. The gene calls are TRBV5-8 and TRBJ2-7, with D possibly TRBD1 on 6 matching bases. This CDR3 contains 12 residues. Trimming stripped 7 bases from V and 6 bases from J, with 14 bases between. The germline gives CDR1 SGHTS, CDR2 YDEGEE.

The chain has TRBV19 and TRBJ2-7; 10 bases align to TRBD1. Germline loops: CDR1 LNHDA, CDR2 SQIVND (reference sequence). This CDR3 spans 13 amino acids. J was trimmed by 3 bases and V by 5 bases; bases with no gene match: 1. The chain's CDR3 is CASSGTGVYEQYF. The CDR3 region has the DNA TGTGCCAGTAGTGGGACAGGGGTCTACGAGCAGTACTTC. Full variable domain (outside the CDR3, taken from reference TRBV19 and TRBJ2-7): DGGITQSPKYLFRKEGQNVTLSCEQNLNHDAMYWYRQDPGQGLRLIYYSQIVNDFQKGDIAEGYSVSREKKESFPLTVTSAQKNPTAFYLCASSGTGVYEQYFGPGTRLTVT.

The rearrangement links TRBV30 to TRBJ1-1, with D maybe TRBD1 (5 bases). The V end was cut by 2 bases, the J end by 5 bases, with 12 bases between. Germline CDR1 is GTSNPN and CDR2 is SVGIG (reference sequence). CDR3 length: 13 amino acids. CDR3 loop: CAWSSQGGTEAFF. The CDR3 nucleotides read TGTGCCTGGAGTTCCCAGGGAGGTACTGAAGCTTTCTTT.

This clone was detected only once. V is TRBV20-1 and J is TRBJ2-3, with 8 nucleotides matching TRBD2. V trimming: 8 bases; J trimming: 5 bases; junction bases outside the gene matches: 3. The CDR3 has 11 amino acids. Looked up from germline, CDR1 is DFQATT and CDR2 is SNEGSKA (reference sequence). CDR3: CSSGSGDTQYF. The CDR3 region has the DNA TGCAGTAGCGGGAGCGGAGATACGCAGTATTTT.

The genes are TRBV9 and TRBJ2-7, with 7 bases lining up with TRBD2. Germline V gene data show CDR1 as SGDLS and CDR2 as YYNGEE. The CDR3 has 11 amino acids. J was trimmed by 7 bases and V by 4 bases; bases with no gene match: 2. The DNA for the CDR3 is TGTGCCAGCAGCTCGGGGGGTGAGCAGTACTTC. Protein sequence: CASSSGGEQYF.

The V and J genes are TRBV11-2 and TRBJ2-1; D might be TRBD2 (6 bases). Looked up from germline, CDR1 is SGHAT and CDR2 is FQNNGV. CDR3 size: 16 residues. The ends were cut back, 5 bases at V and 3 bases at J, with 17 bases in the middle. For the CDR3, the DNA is TGTGCCAGCAGCACAGTCCGCGGGAAAGTCTACAATGAGCAGTTCTTC. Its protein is CASSTVRGKVYNEQFF.

CDR3 amino acids: CASSQVGQVEKLFF. DNA of the CDR3: TGCGCCAGCAGCCAAGTTGGGCAGGTTGAAAAACTGTTTTTT. The genes are TRBV4-1 and TRBJ1-4; D gene ambiguous. Trimming shortened V by 1 base and J by 7 bases, and 10 bases separated the two germline ends. Germline V gives CDR1 MGHRA, CDR2 YSYEKL. The CDR3 contains 14 residues.

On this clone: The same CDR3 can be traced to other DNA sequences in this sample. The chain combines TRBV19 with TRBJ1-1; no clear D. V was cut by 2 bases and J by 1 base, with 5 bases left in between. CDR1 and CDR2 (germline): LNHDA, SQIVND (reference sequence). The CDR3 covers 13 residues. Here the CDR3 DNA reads TGTGCCAGTAGTATACGGGGGAACACTGAAGCTTTCTTT. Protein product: CASSIRGNTEAFF.

The CDR3 protein is CASSLGQAGVTDTQYF. The CDR3 DNA reads TGTGCCAGCAGCTTAGGACAGGCGGGGGTGACAGATACGCAGTATTTT. V is TRBV7-8 and J is TRBJ2-3; maybe TRBD2 (7 bases). Germline CDR1 and CDR2: SGHVS and FQNEAQ. The V gene lost 1 base and the J gene lost 3 bases, with 14 bases spanning the gap. The CDR3 has 16 residues. Based on the CDR3 plus reference TRBV7-8 and TRBJ2-3, the full variable domain is GAGVSQSPRYKVAKRGQDVALRCDPISGHVSLFWYQQALGQGPEFLTYFQNEAQLDKSGLPSDRFFAERPEGSVSTLKIQRTQQEDSAVYLCASSLGQAGVTDTQYFGPGTRLTVL.

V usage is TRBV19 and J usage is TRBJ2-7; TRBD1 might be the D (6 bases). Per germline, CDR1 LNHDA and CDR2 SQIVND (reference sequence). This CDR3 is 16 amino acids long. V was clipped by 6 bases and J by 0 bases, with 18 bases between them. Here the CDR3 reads CASSMTPQGSSYEQYF. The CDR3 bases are TGTGCCAGTAGCATGACGCCACAGGGATCCTCCTACGAGCAGTACTTC.

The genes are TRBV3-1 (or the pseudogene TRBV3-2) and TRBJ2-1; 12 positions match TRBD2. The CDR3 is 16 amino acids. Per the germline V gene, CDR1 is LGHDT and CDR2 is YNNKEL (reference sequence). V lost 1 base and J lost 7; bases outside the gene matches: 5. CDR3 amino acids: CASSQGTSGMENEQFF. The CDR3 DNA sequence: TGTGCCAGCAGCCAAGGGACTAGCGGGATGGAGAATGAGCAGTTCTTC.

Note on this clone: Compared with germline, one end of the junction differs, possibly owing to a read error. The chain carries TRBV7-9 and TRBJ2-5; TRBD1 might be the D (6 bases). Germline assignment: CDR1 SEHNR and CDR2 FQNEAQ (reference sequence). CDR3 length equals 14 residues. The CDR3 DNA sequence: TGTGCCAGCAGCTTTGGGACAATTCAAGAGGCCCAGTACTTC. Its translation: CASSFGTIQEAQYF.

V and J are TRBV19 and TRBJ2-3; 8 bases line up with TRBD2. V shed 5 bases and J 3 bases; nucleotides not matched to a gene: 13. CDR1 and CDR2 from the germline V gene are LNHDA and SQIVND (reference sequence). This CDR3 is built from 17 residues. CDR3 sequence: CASSPRGGRPVTDTQYF. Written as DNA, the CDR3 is TGTGCCAGTAGTCCTCGGGGGGGACGCCCTGTAACAGATACGCAGTATTTT.

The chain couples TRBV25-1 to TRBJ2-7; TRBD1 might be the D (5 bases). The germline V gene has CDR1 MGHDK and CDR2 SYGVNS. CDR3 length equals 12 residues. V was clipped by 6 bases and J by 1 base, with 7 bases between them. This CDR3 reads CASRQASYEQYF. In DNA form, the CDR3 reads TGTGCCAGCAGACAGGCGTCCTACGAGCAGTACTTC.

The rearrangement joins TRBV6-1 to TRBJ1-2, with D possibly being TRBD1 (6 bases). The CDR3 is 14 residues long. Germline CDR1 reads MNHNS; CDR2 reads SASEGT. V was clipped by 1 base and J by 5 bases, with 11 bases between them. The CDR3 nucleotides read TGTGCCAGCAGTGAAGTGCCAGGGGCTTATGGCTACACCTTC. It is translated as CASSEVPGAYGYTF.

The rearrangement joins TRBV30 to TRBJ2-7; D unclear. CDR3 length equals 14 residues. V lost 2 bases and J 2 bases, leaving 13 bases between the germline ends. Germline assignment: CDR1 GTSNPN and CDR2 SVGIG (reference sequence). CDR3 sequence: CAWSLGAGPYEQYF. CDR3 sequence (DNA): TGTGCCTGGAGTTTGGGCGCAGGCCCCTACGAGCAGTACTTC. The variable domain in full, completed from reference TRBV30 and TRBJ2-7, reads SQTIHQWPATLVQPVGSPLSLECTVEGTSNPNLYWYRQAAGRGLQLLFYSVGIGQISSEVPQNLSASRPQDRQFILSSKKLLLSDSGFYLCAWSLGAGPYEQYFGPGTRLTVT.

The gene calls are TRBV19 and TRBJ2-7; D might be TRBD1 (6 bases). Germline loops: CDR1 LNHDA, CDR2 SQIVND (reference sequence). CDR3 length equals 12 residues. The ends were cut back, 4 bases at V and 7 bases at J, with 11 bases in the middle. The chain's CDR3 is CASSKQGLEQYF. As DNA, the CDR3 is TGTGCCAGTAGTAAACAGGGTCTGGAGCAGTACTTC.

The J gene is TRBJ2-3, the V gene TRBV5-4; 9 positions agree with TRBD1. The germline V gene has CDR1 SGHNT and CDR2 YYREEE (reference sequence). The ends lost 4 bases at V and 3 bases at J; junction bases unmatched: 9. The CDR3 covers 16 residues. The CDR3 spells CASSTPRQGGTDTQYF. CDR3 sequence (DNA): TGTGCCAGCAGCACACCCCGACAGGGGGGGACAGATACGCAGTATTTT.

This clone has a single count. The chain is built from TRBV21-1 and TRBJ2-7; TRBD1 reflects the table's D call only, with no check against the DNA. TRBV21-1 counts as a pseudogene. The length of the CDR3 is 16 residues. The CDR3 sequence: CASPTRHDRRSYEQYF. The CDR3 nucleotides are TGTGCCAGCCCGACCCGACACGACAGGCGCTCCTACGAGCAGTACTTC.

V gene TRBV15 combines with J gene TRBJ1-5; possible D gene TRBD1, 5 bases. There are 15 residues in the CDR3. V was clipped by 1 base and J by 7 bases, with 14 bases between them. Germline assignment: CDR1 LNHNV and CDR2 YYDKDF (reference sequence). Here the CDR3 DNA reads TGTGCCACCAGCAGAGGCGGGGGGTTGGGGCAGCCCCAGCATTTT. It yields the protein CATSRGGGLGQPQHF.

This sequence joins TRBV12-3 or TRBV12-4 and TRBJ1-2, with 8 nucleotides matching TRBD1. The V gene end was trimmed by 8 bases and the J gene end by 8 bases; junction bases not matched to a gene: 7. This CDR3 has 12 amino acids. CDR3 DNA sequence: TGTGCCAGCTCCTCAGGGGGCGTGGGCTACACCTTC. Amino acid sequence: CASSSGGVGYTF.

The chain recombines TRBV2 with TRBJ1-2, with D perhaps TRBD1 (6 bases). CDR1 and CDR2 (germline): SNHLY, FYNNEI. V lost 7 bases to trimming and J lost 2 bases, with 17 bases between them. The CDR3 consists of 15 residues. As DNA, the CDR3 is TGTGCCAGCACCGAGGGTCTTACAGGGAACTATGGCTACACCTTC. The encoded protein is CASTEGLTGNYGYTF.

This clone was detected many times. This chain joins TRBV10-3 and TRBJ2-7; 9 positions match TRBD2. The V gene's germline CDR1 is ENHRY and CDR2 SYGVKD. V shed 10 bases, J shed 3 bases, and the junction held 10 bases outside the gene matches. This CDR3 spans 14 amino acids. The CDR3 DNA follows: TGTGCCACAACCGGGACTAGCCGAGACTACGAGCAGTACTTC. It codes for CATTGTSRDYEQYF.

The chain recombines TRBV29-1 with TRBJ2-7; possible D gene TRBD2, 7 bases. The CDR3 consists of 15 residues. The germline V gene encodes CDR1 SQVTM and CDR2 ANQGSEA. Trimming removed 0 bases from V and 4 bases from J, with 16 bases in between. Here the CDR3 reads CSVEDPGGRRYEQYF. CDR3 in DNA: TGCAGCGTTGAAGATCCCGGGGGGCGTAGATACGAGCAGTACTTC.

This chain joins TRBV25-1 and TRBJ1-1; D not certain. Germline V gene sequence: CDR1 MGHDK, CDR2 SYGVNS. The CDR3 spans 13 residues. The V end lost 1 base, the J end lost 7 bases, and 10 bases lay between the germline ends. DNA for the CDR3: TGTGCCAGCAGTGAATCGGGGAGGGATGAAGCTTTCTTT. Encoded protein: CASSESGRDEAFF.

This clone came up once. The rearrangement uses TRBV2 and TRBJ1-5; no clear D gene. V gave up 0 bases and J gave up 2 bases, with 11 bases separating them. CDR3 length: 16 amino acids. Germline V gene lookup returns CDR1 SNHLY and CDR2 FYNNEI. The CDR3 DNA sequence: TGTGCCAGCAGTGAAGCTGGGCTCTGGGGCAATCAGCCCCAGCATTTT. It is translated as CASSEAGLWGNQPQHF.

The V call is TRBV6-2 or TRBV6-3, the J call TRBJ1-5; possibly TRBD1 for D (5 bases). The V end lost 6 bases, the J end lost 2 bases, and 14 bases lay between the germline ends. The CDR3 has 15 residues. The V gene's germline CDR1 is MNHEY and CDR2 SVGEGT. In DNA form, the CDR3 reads TGTGCCAGCAGCTCAGGGTTTGGGGGCAATCAGCCCCAGCATTTT. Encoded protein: CASSSGFGGNQPQHF.

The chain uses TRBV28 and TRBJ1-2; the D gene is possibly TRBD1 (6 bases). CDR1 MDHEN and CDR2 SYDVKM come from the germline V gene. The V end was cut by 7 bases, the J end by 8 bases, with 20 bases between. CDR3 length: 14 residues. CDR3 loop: CASIREGGGSGYTF. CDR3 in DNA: TGTGCCAGCATCCGTGAGGGGGGGGGATCCGGCTACACCTTC.

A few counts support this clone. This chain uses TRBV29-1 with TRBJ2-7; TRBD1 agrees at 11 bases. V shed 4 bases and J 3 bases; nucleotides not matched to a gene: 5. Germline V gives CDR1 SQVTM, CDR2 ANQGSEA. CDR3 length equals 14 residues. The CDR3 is CSVATGTGGYEQYF. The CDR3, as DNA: TGCAGCGTTGCTACCGGGACAGGGGGCTACGAGCAGTACTTC.

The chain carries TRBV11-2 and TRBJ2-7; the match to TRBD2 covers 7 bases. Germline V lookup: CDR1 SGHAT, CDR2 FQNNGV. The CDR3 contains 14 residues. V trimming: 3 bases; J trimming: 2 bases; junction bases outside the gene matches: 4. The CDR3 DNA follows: TGTGCCAGCAGCTTGAGCGGGGTGACCTACGAGCAGTACTTC. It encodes CASSLSGVTYEQYF.

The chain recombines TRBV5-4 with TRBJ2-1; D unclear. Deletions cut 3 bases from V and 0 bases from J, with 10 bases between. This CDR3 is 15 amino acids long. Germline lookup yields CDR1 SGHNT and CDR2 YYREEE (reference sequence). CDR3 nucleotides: TGTGCCAGCAGCTCCCCAAAGAGCTCCTACAATGAGCAGTTCTTC. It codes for CASSSPKSSYNEQFF.

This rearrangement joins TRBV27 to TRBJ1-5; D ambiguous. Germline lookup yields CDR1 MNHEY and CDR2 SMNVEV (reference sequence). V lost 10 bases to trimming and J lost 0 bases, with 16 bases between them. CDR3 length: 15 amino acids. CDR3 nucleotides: TGTGCCACCGCCGGTGGTTCAAGTAGCAATCAGCCCCAGCATTTT. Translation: CATAGGSSSNQPQHF.